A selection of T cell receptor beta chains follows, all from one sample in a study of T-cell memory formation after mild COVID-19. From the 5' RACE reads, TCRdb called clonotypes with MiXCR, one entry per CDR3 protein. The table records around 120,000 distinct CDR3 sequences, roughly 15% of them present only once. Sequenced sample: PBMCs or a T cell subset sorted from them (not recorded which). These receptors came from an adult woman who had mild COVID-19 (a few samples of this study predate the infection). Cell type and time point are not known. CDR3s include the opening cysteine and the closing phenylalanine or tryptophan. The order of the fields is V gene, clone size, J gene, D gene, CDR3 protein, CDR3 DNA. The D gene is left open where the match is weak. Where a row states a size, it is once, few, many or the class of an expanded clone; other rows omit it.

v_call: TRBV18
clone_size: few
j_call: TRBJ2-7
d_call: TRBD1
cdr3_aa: CASSPGTGANYEQYF
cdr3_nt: TGTGCCAGCTCACCTGGGACAGGGGCCAACTACGAGCAGTACTTC

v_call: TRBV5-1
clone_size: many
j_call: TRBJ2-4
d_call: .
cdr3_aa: CASSEGHIRENIQYF
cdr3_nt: TGCGCCAGCAGCGAAGGACATATCAGGGAGAACATTCAGTACTTC

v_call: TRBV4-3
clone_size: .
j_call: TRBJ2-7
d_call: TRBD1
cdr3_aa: CASSWAPSTGEDAYEQYF
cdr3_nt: TGCGCCAGCAGCTGGGCACCTTCGACAGGGGAAGACGCCTACGAGCAGTACTTC

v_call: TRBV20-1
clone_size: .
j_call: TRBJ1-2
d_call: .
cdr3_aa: CSAREPGAAAGYHYGYTF
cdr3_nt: TGCAGTGCTAGGGAACCGGGAGCCGCAGCAGGCTATCACTATGGCTACACCTTC

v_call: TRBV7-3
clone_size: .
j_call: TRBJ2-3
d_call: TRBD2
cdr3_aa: CASSPGTSPADTQYF
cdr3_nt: TGTGCCAGCAGCCCGGGGACTAGCCCAGCAGATACGCAGTATTTT

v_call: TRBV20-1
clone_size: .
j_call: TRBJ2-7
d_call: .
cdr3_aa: CSAREASSYEQYF
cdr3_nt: TGCAGTGCTAGAGAGGCTAGCTCCTACGAGCAGTACTTC

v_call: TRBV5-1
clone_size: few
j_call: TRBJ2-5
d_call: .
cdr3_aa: CASTRGTRETQYF
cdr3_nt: TGCGCCAGCACCCGGGGAACCAGGGAGACCCAGTACTTC

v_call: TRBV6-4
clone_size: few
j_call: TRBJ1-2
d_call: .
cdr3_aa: CASVPGQGYTF
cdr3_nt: TGTGCCAGCGTGCCGGGTCAAGGCTACACCTTC

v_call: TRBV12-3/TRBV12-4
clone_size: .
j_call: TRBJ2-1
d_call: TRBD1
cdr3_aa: CASSPGTGGGDEQFF
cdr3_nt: TGTGCCAGCAGTCCCGGGACAGGGGGCGGGGATGAGCAGTTCTTC

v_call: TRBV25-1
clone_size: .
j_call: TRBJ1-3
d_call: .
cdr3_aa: CASSESWGDSGNTIYF
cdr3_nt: TGTGCCAGCAGTGAATCCTGGGGGGACTCTGGAAACACCATATATTTT

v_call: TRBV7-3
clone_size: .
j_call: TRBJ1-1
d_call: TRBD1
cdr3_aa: CASSTAGGGNTEAFF
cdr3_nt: TGTGCCAGCAGCACCGCAGGGGGAGGAAACACTGAAGCTTTCTTT

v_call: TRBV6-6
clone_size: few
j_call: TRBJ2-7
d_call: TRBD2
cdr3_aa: CASSLAGAGDEQYF
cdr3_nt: TGTGCCAGCAGTCTTGCGGGAGCCGGCGACGAGCAGTACTTC

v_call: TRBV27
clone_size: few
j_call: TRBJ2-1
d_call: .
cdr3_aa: CASSLSATLYNEQFF
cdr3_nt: TGTGCCAGCAGTTTATCCGCGACTCTCTACAATGAGCAGTTCTTC

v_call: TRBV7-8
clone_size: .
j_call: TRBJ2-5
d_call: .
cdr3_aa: CASSSPENSDAQEETQYF
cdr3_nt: TGTGCCAGCAGCTCCCCCGAGAACAGCGACGCTCAAGAAGAGACCCAGTACTTC

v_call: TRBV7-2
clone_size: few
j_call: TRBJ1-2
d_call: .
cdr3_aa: CASSPYRAGASIGYTF
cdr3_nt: TGTGCCAGCAGCCCGTACAGGGCCGGGGCGTCTATTGGCTACACCTTC

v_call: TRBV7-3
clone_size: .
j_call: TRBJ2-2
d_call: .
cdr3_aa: CASSHLGSELDEELFF
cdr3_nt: TGTGCCAGCAGCCACCTAGGGAGTGAGCTCGACGAGGAGCTGTTTTTT

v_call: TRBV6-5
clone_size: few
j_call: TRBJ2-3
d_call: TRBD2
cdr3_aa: CASSYLREAPDTQYF
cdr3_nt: TGTGCCAGCAGTTACCTCCGGGAGGCCCCAGATACGCAGTATTTT

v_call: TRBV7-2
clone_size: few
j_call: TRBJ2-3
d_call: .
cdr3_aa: CASSLLGGGTDTQYF
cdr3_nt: TGTGCCAGCAGCTTATTGGGGGGCGGGACAGATACGCAGTATTTT

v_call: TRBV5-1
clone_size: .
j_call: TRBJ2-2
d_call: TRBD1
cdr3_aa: CASSLAAGQVWKELFF
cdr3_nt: TGCGCCAGCAGCTTGGCCGCGGGACAGGTTTGGAAGGAGCTGTTTTTT

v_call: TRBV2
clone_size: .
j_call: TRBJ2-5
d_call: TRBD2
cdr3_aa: CASRNQIAGEAETQYF
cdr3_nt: TGTGCCAGCAGAAACCAAATAGCGGGGGAAGCGGAGACCCAGTACTTC

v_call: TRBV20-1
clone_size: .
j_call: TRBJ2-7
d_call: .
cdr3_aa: CSATRGTEYEQYF
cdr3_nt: TGCAGTGCTACGAGAGGGACTGAGTACGAGCAGTACTTC

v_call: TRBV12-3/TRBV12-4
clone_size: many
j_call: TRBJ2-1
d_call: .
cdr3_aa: CASGRPGRYNEQFF
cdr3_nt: TGTGCCAGCGGGCGGCCGGGCCGTTACAATGAGCAGTTCTTC